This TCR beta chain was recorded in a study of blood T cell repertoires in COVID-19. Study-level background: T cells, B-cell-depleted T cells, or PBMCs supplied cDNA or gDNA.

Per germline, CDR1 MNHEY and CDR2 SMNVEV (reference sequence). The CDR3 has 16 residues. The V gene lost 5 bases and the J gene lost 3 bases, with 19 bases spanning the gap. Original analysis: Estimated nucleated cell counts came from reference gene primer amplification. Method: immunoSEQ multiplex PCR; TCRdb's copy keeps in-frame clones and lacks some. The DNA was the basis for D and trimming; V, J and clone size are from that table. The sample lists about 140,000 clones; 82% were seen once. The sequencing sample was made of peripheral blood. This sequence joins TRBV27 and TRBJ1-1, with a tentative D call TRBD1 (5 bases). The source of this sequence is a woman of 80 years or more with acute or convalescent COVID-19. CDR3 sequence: CASSQSAGRKDTEAFF. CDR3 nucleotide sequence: TGTGCCAGCAGTCAGTCAGCAGGGCGCAAGGACACTGAAGCTTTCTTT.